The 4 T cell receptor beta chains below all came from one sample that was sequenced in a study of T cell responses to AZD1222 COVID-19 vaccine (dated by TCRdb to about 2021). Taken with the paper, the label for time point translates to: baseline before first vaccination. To prepare the library, the immunoSEQ multiplex PCR assay was applied. In TCRdb, the immuneACCESS table is reduced to in-frame sequences with V and J assigned. These tables do not hold every clone; where another copy was compared, an unresolved V gene accounts for under half, and the others remain unexplained. Here the sample has some 150,000 clones; roughly nine tenths occur a single time. 15% to 20% of the sample is in the top ten clones. The sequencing used peripheral blood, collected on day 0 of AZD1222 vaccination. The source is an adult in good health.

The V call is TRBV28, the J call TRBJ1-5; no clear D gene. Germline V gene data show CDR1 as MDHEN and CDR2 as SYDVKM. This CDR3 region has 15 residues. V lost 5 bases and J lost 9, with 20 bases in between. The CDR3 bases are TGTGCCAGCAGTCCGCTTGAGAGACTACTATCGCCCCAGCATTTT. It translates to CASSPLERLLSPQHF.

This chain links TRBV2 with TRBJ2-3; no firm D call. V lost 7 bases to trimming and J lost 6 bases, with 5 bases between them. Germline V gene lookup returns CDR1 SNHLY and CDR2 FYNNEI. This CDR3 spans 10 amino acids. DNA for the CDR3: TGTGCCAGCACCAGGGATACGCAGTATTTT. As protein: CASTRDTQYF.

This sequence joins TRBV7-3 and TRBJ1-1; 8 nucleotides align to TRBD1. Trimming took 4 bases from V and 0 from J; bases not matched to a gene: 7. CDR3 length: 16 residues. Germline V gene sequence: CDR1 SGHTA, CDR2 FQGTGA. The CDR3 loop reads CASSSTPGQVNTEAFF. The CDR3 coding sequence is TGTGCCAGCAGCTCAACTCCGGGACAGGTGAACACTGAAGCTTTCTTT.

The chain links TRBV19 to TRBJ1-3; D possibly corresponds to TRBD1 (5 bases). The CDR3 extends over 15 amino acids. Germline V gives CDR1 LNHDA, CDR2 SQIVND (reference sequence). V was trimmed by 2 bases and J by 7 bases, leaving 15 bases between them. The CDR3 DNA is TGTGCCAGTAGTATAACCAGGGTTGTCGGGAACACCATATATTTT. Encoded protein: CASSITRVVGNTIYF. Complete variable domain (other parts from reference TRBV19 and TRBJ1-3): DGGITQSPKYLFRKEGQNVTLSCEQNLNHDAMYWYRQDPGQGLRLIYYSQIVNDFQKGDIAEGYSVSREKKESFPLTVTSAQKNPTAFYLCASSITRVVGNTIYFGEGSWLTVV.